The clone carrying this T cell receptor (beta chain) was detected only once. The CDR3 loop spans 14 amino acids. The germline V gene encodes CDR1 MGHDK and CDR2 SYGVNS. The ends were cut back, 5 bases at V and 6 bases at J, with 13 bases in the middle. The record originates from a study of blood T cell repertoires in COVID-19. At the level of the study: COVID-19 samples from acute and convalescent phases originated in the United States, Italy and Spain. Nucleic acid was either cDNA or gDNA, and it came from T cells, B-cell-depleted T cells, or PBMCs.

Per the original methods: Quantification of nucleated cells was approximated via reference gene primer amplification. Repertoires were generated with immunoSEQ multiplex PCR, while TCRdb's copy carries only in-frame clones and drops some. D and trimming come from the DNA, and the V and J calls and clone size come from that table. Among 110,000 to 150,000 clones listed, more than 65% were seen once. Input material: peripheral blood. This clonotype was obtained from a human donor in a cohort sampled during active COVID-19. The chain joins TRBV25-1 to TRBJ1-4; perhaps TRBD1 as D (5 bases). DNA of the CDR3: TGTGCCAGCAGTCCCGGGGGGGTTCATGAAAAACTGTTTTTT. It is translated as CASSPGGVHEKLFF.